What follows are 17 T cell receptor beta chains derived from one specimen sequenced in a study of T cell clonality in common variable immunodeficiency. Broader study findings: Fewer deletions and N-nucleotide insertions were reportedly seen in common variable immunodeficiency TCR beta sequences.

TCRdb keeps only in-frame clones here, not all; method: immunoSEQ multiplex PCR. The data show roughly 17,000 clones, with none appearing a single time. Their cognate antigens are unknown. The sequencing input was peripheral blood mononuclear cells. The origin of the receptors is a human donor with common variable immunodeficiency.

A word on this clone: The CDR3 end falls 3 residues outside the read, so it is completed with the germline J gene. The chain has TRBV19 and TRBJ2-2, with D tentatively TRBD2 (5 bases). This CDR3 has 13 residues. Trimming left V 9 bases short and J 4 bases short, with 12 bases between. The germline V gene has CDR1 LNHDA and CDR2 SQIVND (reference sequence). Partial CDR3 DNA: TGTGCCAGCCGGCCCGGACTCACCGGGGAG. This translates into CASRPGLTGE. From start to end, the CDR3 is CASRPGLTGELFF.

This clone was found a few times. The sequenced fragment ends 3 residues before the CDR3 boundary, so the rest is inferred from the germline J gene. The chain recombines TRBV18 with TRBJ2-2, with 7 positions matching TRBD1. Trimming removed 2 bases from V and 2 bases from J; junction bases left unmatched: 5. Germline lookup yields CDR1 KGHSH and CDR2 LQKENI. CDR3 size: 16 residues. The DNA read from the CDR3 is TGTGCCAGCTCACCAGGGACAGTCCCCAACACCGGGGAG. Its protein is CASSPGTVPNTGE. The full CDR3 sequence reads CASSPGTVPNTGELFF. The entire variable domain, with the rest obtained from reference TRBV18 and TRBJ2-2, is as follows: NAGVMQNPRHLVRRRGQEARLRCSPMKGHSHVYWYRQLPEEGLKFMVYLQKENIIDESGMPKERFSAEFPKEGPSILRIQQVVRGDSAAYFCASSPGTVPNTGELFFGEGSRLTVL.

This clone has at least ten counts. The read ends 3 residues early relative to the CDR3; the germline J gene fills the gap. The chain couples TRBV19 to TRBJ1-6, with 8 bases fitting TRBD1. In germline, CDR1 is LNHDA, CDR2 SQIVND (reference sequence). This CDR3 region has 15 residues. The ends lost 9 bases at V and 5 bases at J; junction bases unmatched: 9. The DNA read from the CDR3 is TGTGCCAGCACCCGGACAGGGATAAATAATTCACCC. The encoded protein is CASTRTGINNSP. The full CDR3 is CASTRTGINNSPLHF.

Notes on this clone: From the germline J gene comes the end of the CDR3, since the read stops 3 residues before it. The chain is built from TRBV18 and TRBJ1-6; no clear D. The CDR3 has 13 residues. Trimming left V 6 bases short and J 7 bases short, with 10 bases between. Germline-derived CDR1 and CDR2 are KGHSH and LQKENI. This chain's CDR3 is CASSPDSNSPLHF. The CDR3 DNA, read in part, is TGTGCCAGCTCCCCGGACTCAAATTCACCC.

There are a few counts of this clone. Read sequence stops 3 residues before the CDR3 end, and the germline J gene provides the missing end. V is TRBV10-1 and J is TRBJ2-7; 10 nucleotides agree with TRBD1. The V gene end was trimmed by 7 bases and the J gene end by 6 bases; junction bases not matched to a gene: 9. Germline V lookup: CDR1 WNHNN, CDR2 SYGVQD (reference sequence). The CDR3 length is 14 residues. The CDR3 here is CASILMDRGGEQYF. The DNA read from the CDR3 is TGCGCCAGCATTTTAATGGACAGGGGGGGCGAG.

On this clone itself: The observed sequence ends 3 residues before the CDR3 terminus, with the missing tail filled in from the germline J gene. The chain is built from TRBV29-1 and TRBJ1-5; weak D call: TRBD1 (5 bases). V was shortened by 7 bases and J by 2 bases, with 12 bases between the two germline ends. Germline loops: CDR1 SQVTM, CDR2 ANQGSEA. There are 13 residues in the CDR3. This chain's CDR3 is CSAPDTGNQPQHF. The sequenced CDR3 bases are TGCAGCGCTCCGGACACCGGCAATCAGCCC.

Worth noting for this clone: The sequenced fragment ends 3 residues before the CDR3 boundary, so the rest is inferred from the germline J gene. This chain connects TRBV5-1 to TRBJ2-7; D remains unclear. The germline V and J ends were trimmed by 0 bases and 3 bases, with 7 bases remaining between them. Germline V lookup: CDR1 SGHRS, CDR2 YFSETQ. The CDR3 is 13 residues long. CDR3: CASSLGAHYEQYF. CDR3 bases read: TGCGCCAGCAGCTTGGGGGCCCACTACGAG.

The CDR3 bases that were read are TGTGCCTCCGGCCGGGACAGGAACACTGAA. It codes for CASGRDRNTE. The whole CDR3 protein is CASGRDRNTEAFF. The chain carries TRBV30 and TRBJ1-1, with 7 positions matching TRBD1. The DNA ends 3 residues before the CDR3 does, and the rest of the CDR3 is filled in from the germline J gene. The length of the CDR3 is 13 residues. The germline V gene has CDR1 GTSNPN and CDR2 SVGIG (reference sequence). Germline trimming cut 7 bases from V and 1 base from J; bases unmatched to any gene: 6.

Details on this clone: The CDR3 end is not reached by the read, which stops 3 residues before it; the germline J gene fills it in. The chain couples TRBV2 to TRBJ2-4; D ambiguous. The germline V gene encodes CDR1 SNHLY and CDR2 FYNNEI. The length of the CDR3 is 15 residues. Trimming removed 10 bases at V and 0 bases at J, with 16 bases between. The CDR3 reads CATSDRLGAKNIQYF. CDR3 DNA (partial): TGTGCCACCTCAGACCGACTGGGAGCCAAAAACATT. The entire variable domain, with the rest obtained from reference TRBV2 and TRBJ2-4, is as follows: EPEVTQTPSHQVTQMGQEVILRCVPISNHLYFYWYRQILGQKVEFLVSFYNNEISEKSEIFDDQFSVERPDGSNFTLKIRSTKLEDSAMYFCATSDRLGAKNIQYFGAGTRLSVL.

This clone has more than one count but fewer than ten. CDR3 sequence reads: CSALLSGGLAEQYF. The sequenced CDR3 bases are TGCAGTGCTCTTCTTAGCGGGGGGCTGGCCGAG. The chain links TRBV20-1 to TRBJ2-7; 10 nucleotides line up with TRBD2. Sequencing ends 3 residues short of the CDR3 end; the germline J gene provides the rest. Trimming removed 5 bases from V and 6 bases from J; junction bases left unmatched: 10. The CDR3 has 14 amino acids. The germline CDR1 and CDR2 sequences are DFQATT and SNEGSKA (reference sequence).

This clone has ten or more counts. The read gets to within 3 residues of the CDR3 end, and the germline J gene fills in the rest. The J gene is TRBJ2-3, the V gene TRBV20-1, with D possibly being TRBD2 (6 bases). V was trimmed by 4 bases and J by 5 bases, leaving 19 bases between them. The CDR3 consists of 15 residues. Germline loops: CDR1 DFQATT, CDR2 SNEGSKA (reference sequence). The CDR3 bases that were read are TGCAGTGCTAAAGCCAGTACGGGGGTGGGAGATACG. Its translation: CSAKASTGVGDT. The complete CDR3 reads CSAKASTGVGDTQYF.

At least ten counts were recorded for this clone. The read gets to within 3 residues of the CDR3 end, and the germline J gene fills in the rest. The chain links TRBV18 to TRBJ2-1, with D perhaps matching TRBD2 (5 bases). From germline, CDR1 is KGHSH and CDR2 LQKENI. Trimming shortened V by 8 bases and J by 5 bases, and 13 bases separated the two germline ends. The CDR3 loop spans 13 amino acids. The chain's CDR3 is CASALRRHNEQFF. The CDR3 DNA, read in part, is TGTGCCAGCGCACTCAGGAGGCACAATGAG.

This clone showed up many times. The CDR3 extends 3 residues past the end of the read, so its final part is completed from the germline J gene. This chain joins TRBV19 and TRBJ1-5; maybe TRBD1 (6 bases). This CDR3 is built from 15 residues. Trimming removed 2 bases from V and 9 bases from J, with 17 bases in between. CDR1 and CDR2 from the germline V gene are LNHDA and SQIVND (reference sequence). This chain's CDR3 is CASSIRHRDWGPQHF. CDR3 DNA (partial): TGTGCCAGTAGTATACGCCACAGGGATTGGGGGCCC.

This clone was counted only a few times. The read falls 3 residues short of the CDR3 end, and the missing part is taken from the germline J gene. V is TRBV2 and J is TRBJ2-7, with D perhaps matching TRBD2 (5 bases). Germline CDR1 and CDR2: SNHLY and FYNNEI. The V end lost 8 bases, the J end lost 2 bases, and 13 bases lay between the germline ends. The CDR3 sequence is 13 residues long. The CDR3 protein is CASHRLLTYEQYF. The part of the CDR3 DNA that was read is TGTGCCAGCCACCGACTACTGACCTACGAG. Based on the CDR3 plus reference TRBV2 and TRBJ2-7, the full variable domain is EPEVTQTPSHQVTQMGQEVILRCVPISNHLYFYWYRQILGQKVEFLVSFYNNEISEKSEIFDDQFSVERPDGSNFTLKIRSTKLEDSAMYFCASHRLLTYEQYFGPGTRLTVT.

To note about this clone: The read finishes 3 residues shy of the CDR3 end, and the germline J gene is used to complete it. This chain joins TRBV5-1 and TRBJ2-1; TRBD2 matches at 8 bases. V gave up 2 bases and J gave up 8 bases; unmatched junction bases: 9. CDR1 and CDR2 (germline): SGHRS, YFSETQ. The CDR3 spans 15 residues. This CDR3 reads CASSFDGGAVDEQFF. CDR3 DNA (partial): TGCGCCAGCAGCTTCGACGGGGGGGCCGTTGATGAG.

This clone showed up many times. Sequencing ends 3 residues short of the CDR3 end; the germline J gene provides the rest. The chain combines TRBV4-1 with TRBJ2-3; 7 nucleotides align to TRBD2. The trim removed 4 bases at V and 3 bases at J, leaving 4 bases unmatched. CDR1 and CDR2 from the germline V gene are MGHRA and YSYEKL. CDR3 size: 14 residues. Here the CDR3 reads CASSPTGGTDTQYF. Incomplete CDR3 DNA: TGCGCCAGCAGCCCCACGGGGGGTACAGATACG.

On this clone: Read coverage stops 3 residues before the CDR3 terminus; the germline J gene supplies the remainder. This chain uses TRBV7-9 with TRBJ1-5, with D possibly being TRBD1 (6 bases). Deletions cut 8 bases from V and 7 bases from J, with 18 bases between. Germline values: CDR1 SEHNR, CDR2 FQNEAQ (reference sequence). The CDR3 consists of 14 residues. The sequenced part of the CDR3 DNA is TGTGCCAGCTCAAGGGGAACAGGGTCCCAGCCC. Its protein product is CASSRGTGSQP. In full, the CDR3 reads CASSRGTGSQPQHF.